Below, 5 T cell receptor beta chains from the same sample are listed, as sequenced in a study of blood T cell repertoires in COVID-19. TCRdb keeps only in-frame clones here, not all; method: immunoSEQ multiplex PCR. The profile shows over 400,000 clones, 80% to 90% of them singletons. The sample was peripheral blood. These receptors came from a human donor in a cohort sampled during active COVID-19.

The genes are TRBV6-5 and TRBJ1-5, with unresolved D. V lost 7 bases to trimming and J lost 4 bases, with 14 bases between them. CDR3 size: 14 residues. Germline V gene lookup returns CDR1 MNHEY and CDR2 SVGAGI. In DNA, the CDR3 is TGTGCCAGCACTCCGCGGCTCCCAAATCAGCCCCAGCATTTT. Amino acid sequence: CASTPRLPNQPQHF.

The V call is TRBV6-5, the J call TRBJ1-2; 7 positions match TRBD1. The CDR3 is 15 residues long. Trimming took 3 bases from V and 3 from J; bases not matched to a gene: 7. From germline, CDR1 is MNHEY and CDR2 SVGAGI. CDR3 sequence: CASSYGGQLHYGYTF. The CDR3 DNA reads as TGTGCCAGCAGTTATGGGGGACAGCTACACTATGGCTACACCTTC.

This chain joins TRBV6-2 or TRBV6-3 and TRBJ2-1; TRBD2 agrees at 13 bases. The V and J ends lost 1 base and 3 bases, in that order; junction bases with no gene match: 12. Germline CDR1 is MNHEY and CDR2 is SVGEGT. The length of the CDR3 is 20 residues. CDR3 sequence reads: CASSYLIFGTSGDYYNEQFF. CDR3 in DNA: TGTGCCAGCAGTTACTTGATTTTCGGGACTAGCGGGGACTACTACAATGAGCAGTTCTTC.

This chain joins TRBV7-2 and TRBJ1-2; a weak D match, TRBD1 (6 bases). V was shortened by 0 bases and J by 5 bases, with 7 bases between the two germline ends. Germline V gene lookup returns CDR1 SGHTA and CDR2 FQGNSA. The length of the CDR3 is 13 residues. DNA for the CDR3: TGTGCCAGCAGCTTAGCCGGGACATATGGCTACACCTTC. It is translated as CASSLAGTYGYTF.

V usage is TRBV7-3 and J usage is TRBJ1-1, with 11 bases fitting TRBD1. The germline V gene encodes CDR1 SGHTA and CDR2 FQGTGA. The J segment lost 1 base and the V segment lost 10 bases, leaving 2 bases of the junction unmatched. There are 13 residues in the CDR3. CDR3 sequence reads: CATGQGANTEAFF. In DNA form, the CDR3 reads TGTGCCACTGGACAGGGGGCGAACACTGAAGCTTTCTTT.